Shown below are 4 T cell receptor beta chains from a single sample sequenced in a study of T cell responses to AZD1222 COVID-19 vaccine. Assay: immunoSEQ multiplex PCR; the TCRdb copy retains only in-frame clones and omits some. This sample yields more than 100,000 clones, of which approximately 85% are seen a single time; under 8% belongs to the top ten. The specimen was peripheral blood, collected 28 days after the second dose of the MenACWY control vaccine. Source of these receptors: an adult who received the MenACWY meningococcal vaccine as a control.

The rearrangement links TRBV27 to TRBJ1-4; the D is unclear. V shed 8 bases and J shed 3 bases, with 10 bases lying between them. The V gene's germline CDR1 is MNHEY and CDR2 SMNVEV (reference sequence). This CDR3 contains 13 residues. CDR3 DNA sequence: TGTGCCAGCGCCCCTTCGGCTAATGAAAAACTGTTTTTT. It translates to CASAPSANEKLFF.

CDR3 sequence: CASSLIQANSPLHF. The CDR3 DNA reads as TGTGCCAGCAGTTTAATACAGGCCAATTCACCCCTCCACTTT. V gene TRBV28 combines with J gene TRBJ1-6, with D possibly TRBD1 on 5 matching bases. V dropped 2 bases and J dropped 7 bases, with 9 bases sitting between them. This CDR3 is built from 14 residues. Germline loops: CDR1 MDHEN, CDR2 SYDVKM.

This clone was detected once. The chain combines TRBV9 with TRBJ1-1, with 8 bases matching TRBD1. V was pared by 0 bases and J by 8 bases, with 3 bases of the junction left unmatched. Germline CDR1 and CDR2: SGDLS and YYNGEE. This CDR3 contains 13 residues. CDR3 sequence: CASSVVGTGEAFF. The DNA for the CDR3 is TGTGCCAGCAGCGTAGTTGGGACAGGAGAAGCTTTCTTT.

V usage is TRBV9 and J usage is TRBJ2-7; the D gene is possibly TRBD2 (5 bases). Germline CDR1 and CDR2: SGDLS and YYNGEE. V was cut by 0 bases and J by 3 bases, with 10 bases left in between. The CDR3 totals 14 residues. CDR3 in amino acids: CASSVGGGNYEQYF. The CDR3 DNA follows: TGTGCCAGCAGCGTAGGTGGAGGCAACTACGAGCAGTACTTC.